The 28 T cell receptor beta chains presented below share a single source sample, sequenced in a study of T cell responses to AZD1222 COVID-19 vaccine. Repertoires were generated with immunoSEQ multiplex PCR, while TCRdb's copy carries only in-frame clones and drops some. The repertoire holds fewer than 95,000 clones, with around 87% as singletons. Here the sequenced sample was peripheral blood, taken on day 0 of AZD1222 vaccination. The receptors derive from an adult in good health.

The chain employs TRBV11-3 and TRBJ2-7, with 13 bases matching TRBD2. CDR1 and CDR2 (germline): SGHNT, YENEEA. The length of the CDR3 is 16 residues. The V segment lost 4 bases and the J segment 5 bases; nucleotides outside the gene matches: 8. The CDR3 DNA reads as TGTGCCAGCAGCTCCCGGACTAGCGGGAGTTTGGACGAGCAGTACTTC. Encoded protein: CASSSRTSGSLDEQYF.

The chain uses TRBV9 and TRBJ2-5, with 12 bases fitting TRBD1. Trimming took 3 bases from V and 5 from J; bases not matched to a gene: 5. Germline V gene data show CDR1 as SGDLS and CDR2 as YYNGEE. This CDR3 has 15 amino acids. CDR3 sequence (DNA): TGTGCCAGCAGCGCGGGACAGGGGGCGATGGAGACCCAGTACTTC. This sequence encodes CASSAGQGAMETQYF.

The chain uses TRBV11-2 and TRBJ1-6; D not certain. CDR3 length: 15 amino acids. The V end was cut by 4 bases, the J end by 3 bases, with 10 bases between. Per the germline V gene, CDR1 is SGHAT and CDR2 is FQNNGV. Written as DNA, the CDR3 is TGTGCCAGCAGCTCTCTTCAATACTATAATTCACCCCTCCACTTT. Its protein is CASSSLQYYNSPLHF.

The chain links TRBV2 to TRBJ2-5, with D maybe TRBD2 (6 bases). This CDR3 spans 14 amino acids. V gave up 3 bases and J gave up 4 bases, with 12 bases separating them. Per germline, CDR1 SNHLY and CDR2 FYNNEI. CDR3 residues: CASSDTGEGETQYF. CDR3 DNA sequence: TGTGCCAGCAGTGATACGGGAGAGGGAGAGACCCAGTACTTC.

The CDR3 DNA follows: TGCGCCAGCAGCGAAGAAGAGACCCAGTACTTC. Its protein product is CASSEEETQYF. The rearrangement links TRBV5-1 to TRBJ2-5; D remains unclear. Germline V gives CDR1 SGHRS, CDR2 YFSETQ. Trimming removed 4 bases at V and 3 bases at J, with 4 bases between. The CDR3 loop spans 11 amino acids.

This chain connects TRBV9 to TRBJ2-3; D gene unclear. The CDR3 contains 15 residues. Deletions cut 4 bases from V and 1 base from J, with 13 bases between. Germline values: CDR1 SGDLS, CDR2 YYNGEE. This CDR3 is CASSSSRGGTDTQYF. The CDR3 nucleotides are TGTGCCAGCAGCTCCAGTCGCGGCGGCACAGATACGCAGTATTTT.

The chain's CDR3 is CATSPRDATNEKLFF. As DNA, the CDR3 is TGTGCCACCAGCCCTCGGGATGCAACTAATGAAAAACTGTTTTTT. The chain joins TRBV15 to TRBJ1-4, with D unresolved. V lost 5 bases, J lost 0 bases, and 10 bases lay in between. CDR3 length equals 15 residues. CDR1 is LNHNV and CDR2 is YYDKDF in the germline V gene (reference sequence).

This sequence joins TRBV29-1 and TRBJ1-5; 8 positions agree with TRBD1. The germline V gene encodes CDR1 SQVTM and CDR2 ANQGSEA. The trim removed 4 bases at V and 0 bases at J, leaving 11 bases unmatched. The CDR3 length is 17 residues. DNA of the CDR3: TGCAGCGTTGCTCCCGGGACAGGAGCATATAGCAATCAGCCCCAGCATTTT. This translates into CSVAPGTGAYSNQPQHF. The full variable domain, with the rest looked up from reference TRBV29-1 and TRBJ1-5, is SAVISQKPSRDICQRGTSLTIQCQVDSQVTMMFWYRQQPGQSLTLIATANQGSEATYESGFVIDKFPISRPNLTFSTLTVSNMSPEDSSIYLCSVAPGTGAYSNQPQHFGDGTRLSIL.

The chain links TRBV2 to TRBJ2-3; unclear D gene. The CDR3 totals 15 residues. The V end was cut by 1 base, the J end by 1 base, with 9 bases between. From germline, CDR1 is SNHLY and CDR2 FYNNEI. The CDR3 nucleotides read TGTGCCAGCAGTGAAGGAGAGTTTGGCACAGATACGCAGTATTTT. Protein product: CASSEGEFGTDTQYF.

The rearrangement joins TRBV4-1 to TRBJ1-5, with D uncertain. The V gene lost 0 bases and the J gene lost 3 bases, with 6 bases spanning the gap. CDR3 size: 14 residues. Per germline, CDR1 MGHRA and CDR2 YSYEKL. This CDR3 reads CASSQEIFNQPQHF. The CDR3 DNA reads TGCGCCAGCAGCCAAGAGATTTTCAATCAGCCCCAGCATTTT.

The sample holds a few counts of this clone. The chain couples TRBV7-9 to TRBJ1-5, with 8 bases matching TRBD1. J was trimmed by 5 bases and V by 5 bases; bases with no gene match: 8. This CDR3 is built from 15 residues. In germline, CDR1 is SEHNR, CDR2 FQNEAQ (reference sequence). As DNA, the CDR3 is TGTGCCAGCAGCATTGGACAGGGACGGGATCAGCCCCAGCATTTT. Residues: CASSIGQGRDQPQHF.

This chain joins TRBV10-1 and TRBJ1-1; D perhaps matches TRBD1 (5 bases). This CDR3 is built from 13 residues. Trimming stripped 2 bases from V and 6 bases from J, with 10 bases between. Germline CDR1 reads WNHNN; CDR2 reads SYGVQD (reference sequence). The CDR3 here is CASSEIWGAEAFF. The DNA for the CDR3 is TGCGCCAGCAGTGAGATATGGGGCGCTGAAGCTTTCTTT.

The chain joins TRBV5-4 to TRBJ1-1; D unresolved. Per germline, CDR1 SGHNT and CDR2 YYREEE (reference sequence). V lost 4 bases to trimming and J lost 0 bases, with 16 bases between them. The CDR3 runs to 16 residues. Written as DNA, the CDR3 is TGTGCCAGCAGCGTTTCAGGTAGAGGGATGAACACTGAAGCTTTCTTT. Protein sequence: CASSVSGRGMNTEAFF.

This clone was counted a single time. This CDR3 is CASSYSRTGDSYEQYF. The DNA of the CDR3 is TGTGCCAGCAGTTACTCCCGGACAGGGGACTCCTACGAGCAGTACTTC. The V gene is TRBV6-5, the J gene TRBJ2-7; TRBD1 matches at 9 bases. Losses at the gene ends were 0 bases for V and 0 bases for J; bases not matched to a gene: 3. CDR3 size: 16 residues. Germline values: CDR1 MNHEY, CDR2 SVGAGI.

The rearrangement links TRBV11-2 to TRBJ1-2; 9 nucleotides align to TRBD1. Germline V CDR1 and CDR2: SGHAT, FQNNGV. This CDR3 has 14 amino acids. The J segment lost 7 bases and the V segment lost 5 bases, leaving 8 bases of the junction unmatched. CDR3 protein: CASSPTGGVIGYTF. DNA for the CDR3: TGTGCCAGCAGCCCAACAGGGGGCGTGATTGGCTACACCTTC. Together with reference TRBV11-2 and TRBJ1-2, the CDR3 gives the full variable domain: EAGVAQSPRYKIIEKRQSVAFWCNPISGHATLYWYQQILGQGPKLLIQFQNNGVVDDSQLPKDRFSAERLKGVDSTLKIQPAKLEDSAVYLCASSPTGGVIGYTFGSGTRLTVV.

CDR3 residues: CASSQIGQSSTNEKLFF. CDR3 nucleotide sequence: TGCGCCAGCAGCCAAATTGGACAGTCCTCAACTAATGAAAAACTGTTTTTT. This chain joins TRBV4-1 and TRBJ1-4, with a possible D match to TRBD1 (6 bases). Trimming removed 2 bases from V and 0 bases from J, with 13 bases in between. The CDR3 has 17 residues. Germline CDR1 MGHRA, CDR2 YSYEKL.

This clone was seen only a few times. The rearrangement links TRBV29-1 to TRBJ1-1; 10 nucleotides agree with TRBD1. Germline values: CDR1 SQVTM, CDR2 ANQGSEA. The CDR3 consists of 13 residues. Trimming removed 4 bases from V and 5 bases from J; junction bases left unmatched: 4. CDR3 amino acids: CSVVGTGETEAFF. CDR3 nucleotides: TGCAGCGTTGTAGGGACAGGGGAAACTGAAGCTTTCTTT.

The rearrangement uses TRBV3-1 (or the pseudogene TRBV3-2) and TRBJ1-4; a weak D match, TRBD1 (5 bases). V was pared by 4 bases and J by 4 bases, with 13 bases between. The CDR3 has 15 residues. Germline V gives CDR1 LGHDT, CDR2 YNNKEL (reference sequence). CDR3 DNA: TGTGCCAGCAGCCCATCGCTCGGGGGTAATGAAAAACTGTTTTTT. Translation gives CASSPSLGGNEKLFF.

This sequence joins TRBV28 and TRBJ2-1, with 7 bases lining up with TRBD2. This CDR3 is built from 13 residues. V shed 5 bases, J shed 8 bases, and the junction held 6 bases outside the gene matches. Per the germline V gene, CDR1 is MDHEN and CDR2 is SYDVKM. This chain's CDR3 is CASSPTSRDEQFF. CDR3 nucleotide sequence: TGTGCCAGCAGTCCGACTAGCAGAGATGAGCAGTTCTTC. The whole variable domain, remainder taken from reference TRBV28 and TRBJ2-1, is DVKVTQSSRYLVKRTGEKVFLECVQDMDHENMFWYRQDPGLGLRLIYFSYDVKMKEKGDIPEGYSVSREKKERFSLILESASTNQTSMYLCASSPTSRDEQFFGPGTRLTVL.

This clone was counted once. The chain combines TRBV7-2 with TRBJ1-4; no definite D call. The CDR3 contains 15 residues. Germline CDR1 and CDR2: SGHTA and FQGNSA. V dropped 5 bases and J dropped 0 bases, with 10 bases sitting between them. In DNA, the CDR3 is TGTGCCAGCAGCCCTAGGTTTGCAACTAATGAAAAACTGTTTTTT. As protein: CASSPRFATNEKLFF.

CDR3 bases: TGTGCCAGCTCACCGAATAAAGGCCAGGGGGCTCGGAGCGACGAGCAGTACTTC. Translated: CASSPNKGQGARSDEQYF. V is TRBV18 and J is TRBJ2-7; 8 bases are a match to TRBD1. Trimming removed 3 bases from V and 5 bases from J; junction bases left unmatched: 18. Germline lookup yields CDR1 KGHSH and CDR2 LQKENI. CDR3 length: 18 residues.

The sample holds one count of this clone. The genes are TRBV25-1 and TRBJ2-1; D possibly corresponds to TRBD2 (6 bases). Looked up from germline, CDR1 is MGHDK and CDR2 is SYGVNS. V shed 6 bases and J shed 0 bases, with 15 bases lying between them. The CDR3 sequence is 16 residues long. The DNA of the CDR3 is TGTGCCAGCAGCCAGGGACTCTCGCGCTCCTACAATGAGCAGTTCTTC. Translation gives CASSQGLSRSYNEQFF.

The chain has TRBV18 and TRBJ1-1, with TRBD1 matching 8 bases. From germline, CDR1 is KGHSH and CDR2 LQKENI. V lost 0 bases and J lost 4; bases outside the gene matches: 4. This CDR3 comprises 15 residues. The DNA for the CDR3 is TGTGCCAGCTCACCACCGAGCAGGGGGCCCACTGAAGCTTTCTTT. This encodes CASSPPSRGPTEAFF.

The chain recombines TRBV28 with TRBJ2-1; perhaps TRBD2 as D (5 bases). The CDR3 spans 14 residues. Germline V gives CDR1 MDHEN, CDR2 SYDVKM. V was trimmed by 5 bases and J by 6 bases, leaving 14 bases between them. The CDR3 loop reads CASSQPGNLNEQFF. In nucleotides, the CDR3 is TGTGCCAGCAGTCAACCCGGGAACCTCAATGAGCAGTTCTTC.

The CDR3 spells CASRDQGKAYEQYF. Here the CDR3 DNA reads TGTGCCAGCAGGGACCAGGGAAAGGCCTACGAGCAGTACTTC. The chain uses TRBV6-5 and TRBJ2-7, with D perhaps matching TRBD1 (5 bases). The CDR3 contains 14 residues. CDR1 MNHEY and CDR2 SVGAGI come from the germline V gene. V was shortened by 6 bases and J by 2 bases, with 14 bases between the two germline ends.

The V and J genes are TRBV30 and TRBJ1-1; D not certain. The CDR3 extends over 13 amino acids. CDR1 is GTSNPN, CDR2 SVGIG, per germline (reference sequence). The V and J ends lost 3 bases and 3 bases respectively, with 11 bases between them. The DNA of the CDR3 is TGTGCCTGGAGCACGAACTATTACACTGAAGCTTTCTTT. Translating it yields CAWSTNYYTEAFF.

The chain has TRBV4-3 and TRBJ2-7, with 9 bases identical to TRBD2. Germline CDR1 is LGHNA and CDR2 is YSLEER. The trim removed 4 bases at V and 3 bases at J, leaving 10 bases unmatched. The length of the CDR3 is 16 residues. The CDR3 here is CASSLSGGREGYEQYF. The CDR3 bases are TGCGCCAGCAGCCTCTCCGGCGGGCGGGAGGGCTACGAGCAGTACTTC.

The rearrangement joins TRBV3-1 (or the pseudogene TRBV3-2) to TRBJ2-3, with D uncertain. This CDR3 contains 13 residues. Per germline, CDR1 LGHDT and CDR2 YNNKEL (reference sequence). With 5 bases removed from V and 0 bases from J, the gap between germline ends came to 6 bases. The CDR3 loop reads CASSSSSTDTQYF. In DNA, the CDR3 is TGTGCCAGCAGCTCCTCTAGCACAGATACGCAGTATTTT.